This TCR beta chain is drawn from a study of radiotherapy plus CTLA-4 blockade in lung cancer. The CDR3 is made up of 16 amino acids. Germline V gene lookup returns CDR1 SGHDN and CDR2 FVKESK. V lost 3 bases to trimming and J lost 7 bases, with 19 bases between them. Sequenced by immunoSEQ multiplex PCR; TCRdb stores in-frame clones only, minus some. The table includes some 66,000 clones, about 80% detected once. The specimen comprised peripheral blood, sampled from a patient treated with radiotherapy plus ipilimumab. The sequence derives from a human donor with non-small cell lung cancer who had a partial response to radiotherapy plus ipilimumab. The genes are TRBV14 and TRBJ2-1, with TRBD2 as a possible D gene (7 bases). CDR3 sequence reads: CASSQGGGRVRNEQFF. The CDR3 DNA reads TGTGCCAGCAGCCAGGGGGGGGGCAGGGTTCGGAATGAGCAGTTCTTC.